The 10 T cell receptor beta chains below were found in one sample sequenced in a study of CD8 T cells in ankylosing spondylitis. A single record per CDR3 protein comes from TCRdb applying MiXCR to the 5' RACE reads. The sample carries roughly 130,000 distinct CDR3 sequences, approximately 6.8% recorded once. Source material: blood, either unsorted or a sorted T cell fraction (not recorded which). These receptors were collected from a male donor with ankylosing spondylitis or in good health (not recorded which).

This clonotype was observed many times. This rearrangement joins TRBV20-1 to TRBJ2-7; 8 bases are a match to TRBD1. This CDR3 comprises 12 residues. CDR1 and CDR2 from the germline V gene are DFQATT and SNEGSKA (reference sequence). With 6 bases clipped from V and 6 bases from J, the junction kept 7 bases outside the gene matches. CDR3 in amino acids: CSAPDRVGEQYF. The DNA of the CDR3 is TGCAGTGCGCCGGACAGGGTAGGCGAGCAGTACTTC.

This clonotype came up many times. The chain carries TRBV29-1 and TRBJ1-3; D unresolved. The CDR3 spans 14 residues. Germline-derived CDR1 and CDR2 are SQVTM and ANQGSEA. V dropped 6 bases and J dropped 0 bases, with 12 bases sitting between them. The CDR3 nucleotides read TGCAGCGTGCTTGCTGCCAACTCTGGAAACACCATATATTTT. It is translated as CSVLAANSGNTIYF.

This clonotype was counted ten times or more. The V call is TRBV10-3, the J call TRBJ1-2; 10 bases map to TRBD1. Germline V lookup: CDR1 ENHRY, CDR2 SYGVKD. The CDR3 sequence is 14 residues long. Losses at the gene ends were 0 bases for V and 5 bases for J; bases not matched to a gene: 0. CDR3 loop: CAISESGQGYGYTF. In nucleotides, the CDR3 is TGTGCCATCAGTGAGTCGGGACAGGGGTATGGCTACACCTTC.

This clonotype was observed at least ten times. This chain joins TRBV7-2 and TRBJ1-4, with no clear D. This CDR3 is 16 amino acids long. CDR1 and CDR2 (germline): SGHTA, FQGNSA. Trimming stripped 2 bases from V and 8 bases from J, with 18 bases between. The CDR3 bases are TGTGCCAGCAGCTTAACAGCCCAGACGGATCCGGAAAAACTGTTTTTT. This encodes CASSLTAQTDPEKLFF.

This clonotype appeared a few times. CDR3 coding DNA: TGTGCCAGCAGCCCTCGGACTAGGGCCGATACGCAGTATTTT. Amino acids: CASSPRTRADTQYF. V gene TRBV11-2 combines with J gene TRBJ2-3; 7 nucleotides line up with TRBD2. The trim removed 5 bases at V and 6 bases at J, leaving 8 bases unmatched. The CDR3 sequence is 14 residues long. From germline, CDR1 is SGHAT and CDR2 FQNNGV.

There are a few counts of this clonotype. The junction and the germline gene differ at one end; a read error may be behind it. The genes are TRBV3-1 and TRBJ2-5, with 8 bases fitting TRBD2. The CDR3 contains 17 residues. The V gene's germline CDR1 is LGHDT and CDR2 YNNKEL (reference sequence). The CDR3 sequence: CATSQTLAASFQETQYF. Here the CDR3 DNA reads TGTGCCACCAGCCAGACACTAGCGGCATCATTTCAAGAGACCCAGTACTTC.

This clonotype was observed many times. The CDR3 nucleotides read TGTGCCAGCAGCTTCCACCATAGCGGGGGGGCCGGGAATGAGCAGTTCTTC. Amino acid sequence: CASSFHHSGGAGNEQFF. The chain is built from TRBV7-8 and TRBJ2-1, with 11 positions matching TRBD2. Germline lookup yields CDR1 SGHVS and CDR2 FQNEAQ. Unmatched junction bases numbered 11, after V lost 3 bases and J lost 7 bases. This CDR3 is built from 17 residues.

In its sample, this clonotype was seen many times. V is TRBV2 and J is TRBJ2-2; no firm D call. V lost 2 bases and J 0 bases, leaving 10 bases between the germline ends. The CDR3 covers 16 residues. Looked up from germline, CDR1 is SNHLY and CDR2 is FYNNEI. Written as DNA, the CDR3 is TGTGCCAGCAGTGAACGTAGGGTTTCGAACACCGGGGAGCTGTTTTTT. The encoded protein is CASSERRVSNTGELFF.

The chain carries TRBV7-7 and TRBJ2-5; D gene uncertain. The V end lost 5 bases, the J end lost 2 bases, and 9 bases lay between the germline ends. In germline, CDR1 is SSHAT, CDR2 FNYEAQ (reference sequence). The CDR3 covers 13 residues. The CDR3 DNA reads as TGTGCCAGCAGCCCAGCTGGACAAGAGACCCAGTACTTC. The encoded protein is CASSPAGQETQYF.

This clonotype was counted many times. The chain is built from TRBV5-5 and TRBJ2-3; D is ambiguous. The CDR3 contains 15 residues. Deletions cut 0 bases from V and 5 bases from J, with 13 bases between. CDR1 is SGHKS and CDR2 is YYEKEE in the germline V gene (reference sequence). The CDR3 sequence is CASSLVGTTGDTQYF. The CDR3, as DNA: TGTGCCAGCAGCTTGGTGGGCACCACCGGAGATACGCAGTATTTT. Filled out from reference TRBV5-5 and TRBJ2-3, the complete variable domain reads DAGVTQSPTHLIKTRGQQVTLRCSPISGHKSVSWYQQVLGQGPQFIFQYYEKEERGRGNFPDRFSARQFPNYSSELNVNALLLGDSALYLCASSLVGTTGDTQYFGPGTRLTVL.